This T cell receptor (beta chain) was captured in a study of blood T cells in healthy people across ages. The CDR3 totals 13 residues. The V end was cut by 2 bases, the J end by 3 bases, with 8 bases between. CDR1 MNHNS and CDR2 SASEGT come from the germline V gene. Together with a sample-barcoded 5' primer, a J-beta primer mix was included in a second PCR lasting about 6 to 11 cycles. Each cDNA was tagged by a template-switch adaptor containing 12 random nucleotides. Via MiXCR, TCRdb re-called the 5' RACE reads, giving one row per CDR3 protein. The table has some 1.8 million distinct CDR3 sequences, about 39% seen once; the top ten hold roughly 23%.

The material sequenced was blood. This clonotype was sampled from a human donor in good health. The rearrangement links TRBV6-1 to TRBJ2-7; the D is unclear. The CDR3, as DNA: TGTGCCAGCAGTGAATTTTGGTACTACGAGCAGTACTTC. Residues: CASSEFWYYEQYF.